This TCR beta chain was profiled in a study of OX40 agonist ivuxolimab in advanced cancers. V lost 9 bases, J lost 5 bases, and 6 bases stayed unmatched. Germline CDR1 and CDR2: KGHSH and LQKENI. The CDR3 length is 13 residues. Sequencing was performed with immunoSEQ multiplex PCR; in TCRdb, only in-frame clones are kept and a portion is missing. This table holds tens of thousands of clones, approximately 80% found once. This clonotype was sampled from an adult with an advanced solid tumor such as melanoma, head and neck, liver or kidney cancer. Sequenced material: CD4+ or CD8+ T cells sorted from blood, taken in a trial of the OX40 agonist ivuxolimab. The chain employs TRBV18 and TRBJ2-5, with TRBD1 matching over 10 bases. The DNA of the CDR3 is TGTGCCAGTAACCGGGACAGGGGTGAGACCCAGTACTTC. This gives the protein CASNRDRGETQYF.